The rows below give T cell receptor beta chains drawn from one sample of a study of identical twins. TCRdb processed the 5' RACE reads anew with MiXCR; each CDR3 protein has one entry. Seen here are some 600,000 distinct CDR3 sequences, just over 7% observed once, and the top ten hold roughly 1.6%. In addition, the sample was reused for a study of yellow fever vaccine responses in identical twins.

The sequenced material came from PBMCs. These receptors all come from a woman under 30 in good health. The CDR3 runs from the conserved cysteine through the conserved F or W. A D gene is named only where the DNA matches it firmly. Clone size is shown for a subset of rows, as once, few, many or a class of expanded clone.

.	TRBV6-5	16	.	TRBJ1-2	TGTGCCAGCAGTTACCTGAGGCAGGGGTCCAACTATGGCTACACCTTC	CASSYLRQGSNYGYTF
.	TRBV29-1	16	.	TRBJ1-1	TGCAGCGTGGGGGGAGTAGACGGACTTATGAACACTGAAGCTTTCTTT	CSVGGVDGLMNTEAFF
many	TRBV4-1	18	TRBD2	TRBJ2-7	TGCGCCAGCAGCCAGCTACCGGGACTAGCGATAAGCTCCTACGAGCAGTACTTC	CASSQLPGLAISSYEQYF
many	TRBV5-1	15	TRBD1	TRBJ1-1	TGTGCCAGCAGCCCACGGACAGGCGTGAACACTGAAGCTTTCTTT	CASSPRTGVNTEAFF
.	TRBV5-1	15	.	TRBJ1-5	TGCGCCAGCAGCTTACAGGGAGAGGGCAATCAGCCCCAGCATTTT	CASSLQGEGNQPQHF
.	TRBV5-1	16	TRBD2	TRBJ2-2	TGCGCCAGCACCCCTGGGACTAGCGGACACACCAGGGAGCTGTTTTTT	CASTPGTSGHTRELFF
few	TRBV19	15	.	TRBJ2-7	TGTGCCAGTAGTATATATGGAGGGCCCGGCTACGAGCAGTACTTC	CASSIYGGPGYEQYF
many	TRBV11-1	19	TRBD2	TRBJ2-1	TGTGCCAGCAGTCTGACTTGGGGGGGACGGACTCCATCCTACAATGAGCAGTTCTTC	CASSLTWGGRTPSYNEQFF
many	TRBV12-3/TRBV12-4	13	.	TRBJ2-5	TGTGCCAGCAGTTTAGAGTTCGGGGAGACCCAGTACTTC	CASSLEFGETQYF
few	TRBV5-1	14	.	TRBJ2-1	TGCGCCAGCGGAACTAGTTCCCCCTACAATGAGCAGTTCTTC	CASGTSSPYNEQFF
few	TRBV25-1	14	.	TRBJ2-5	TGTGCCAGCAGTACGGACAAGTCGCAAGAGACCCAGTACTTC	CASSTDKSQETQYF
many	TRBV24-1	15	.	TRBJ2-3	TGTGCCACCAGTGATTTGCTAGATCAGGCAGATACGCAGTATTTT	CATSDLLDQADTQYF
.	TRBV28	16	.	TRBJ2-2	TGTGCCAGAAGATCAGTCTGGCCAGCGAACACCGGGGAGCTGTTTTTT	CARRSVWPANTGELFF
few	TRBV7-6	15	TRBD1	TRBJ2-3	TGTGCCAGCAGCTACTACAGGGGGCGCACAGATACGCAGTATTTT	CASSYYRGRTDTQYF
many	TRBV7-9	15	TRBD2	TRBJ2-3	TGTGCCAGCACCTTAGGGGACTACCCCACAGATACGCAGTATTTT	CASTLGDYPTDTQYF
.	TRBV6-1	14	TRBD1	TRBJ2-2	TGTGCCAGCAGTGGTGACAGGGTGCCCGGGGAGCTGTTTTTT	CASSGDRVPGELFF
once	TRBV7-2	15	.	TRBJ2-1	TGTGCCAGCAGCCGGGACGACAGGACATACAATGAGCAGTTCTTC	CASSRDDRTYNEQFF
many	TRBV12-3/TRBV12-4	20	TRBD2	TRBJ2-1	TGTGCCAGCAGCCAAACCGAGAGAGGACTAGCGGGAGGGGGCTACAATGAGCAGTTCTTC	CASSQTERGLAGGGYNEQFF
.	TRBV12-3/TRBV12-4	15	TRBD2	TRBJ2-7	TGTGCCAGCAGTTCAATAGCGGGAGGTGGCTACCAGCAGTACTTC	CASSSIAGGGYQQYF
few	TRBV20-1	13	.	TRBJ1-2	TGCAGTGCCATTGGGACCTCGAACTATGGCTACACCTTC	CSAIGTSNYGYTF
.	TRBV24-1	18	TRBD1	TRBJ2-2	TGTGCCACCAGTGTACCCCCGGGACAGGGGGCTCTTGTCGGGGAGCTGTTTTTT	CATSVPPGQGALVGELFF
.	TRBV5-1	14	TRBD1	TRBJ1-1	TGCGCCAGCAGCTTGGTGGGGACAGGAGGAGAAGCTTTCTTT	CASSLVGTGGEAFF
many	TRBV12-3/TRBV12-4	15	TRBD2	TRBJ2-1	TGTGCCAGCCTTGACCGGGAGGCCCGATACAATGAGCAGTTCTTC	CASLDREARYNEQFF
few	TRBV29-1	13	.	TRBJ2-4	TGCAGCGTTGGTTGGGGGGCCAAAAACATTCAGTACTTC	CSVGWGAKNIQYF
many	TRBV10-3	13	.	TRBJ2-3	TGTGCCATCAGTGGGGGGAGCACAGATACGCAGTATTTT	CAISGGSTDTQYF
many	TRBV27	14	.	TRBJ2-1	TGTGCCAGCAGTTTCTTAAGCTCCTACAATGAGCAGTTCTTC	CASSFLSSYNEQFF
many	TRBV4-2	15	.	TRBJ2-2	TGTGCCAGCAGCCAACATAGCGGGAACACCGGGGAGCTGTTTTTT	CASSQHSGNTGELFF
.	TRBV20-1	15	TRBD2	TRBJ2-2	TGCAGTGCTAGAGCTAGCGGGGTAAACACCGGGGAGCTGTTTTTT	CSARASGVNTGELFF
many	TRBV3-1	15	TRBD2	TRBJ2-7	TGTGCCAGCAGCGTCGGGGGTAGCGGGACCTACGAGCAGTACTTC	CASSVGGSGTYEQYF